This entry lists 21 T cell receptor beta chains sequenced from one sample in a study of blood T cells in healthy people across ages. Then a second PCR, running about 6 to 11 cycles, was carried out with a sample-barcoded 5' primer and a J-beta primer mix. TCRdb used MiXCR to reprocess the 5' RACE reads, holding one entry per CDR3 protein. The table shows approximately 350,000 distinct CDR3 sequences, with about 52% occurring only once. The sample consisted of blood. All receptors derive from a man in his sixties in good health.

The genes are TRBV28 and TRBJ2-5; 11 nucleotides agree with TRBD2. This CDR3 has 16 residues. V lost 6 bases to trimming and J lost 5 bases; unmatched junction nucleotides: 11. CDR1 is MDHEN, CDR2 SYDVKM, per germline. The CDR3 is CASSHLTSGSHETQYF. CDR3 sequence (DNA): TGTGCCAGCAGCCACCTCACTAGCGGGAGCCACGAGACCCAGTACTTC.

This clonotype was counted ten times or more. The chain has TRBV28 and TRBJ2-3, with TRBD2 matching 10 bases. With V trimmed by 6 bases and J by 4 bases, 4 bases remained unmatched. From germline, CDR1 is MDHEN and CDR2 SYDVKM. This CDR3 is 14 amino acids long. The CDR3 is CASRPSGSSDTQYF. For the CDR3, the DNA is TGTGCCAGCAGGCCTAGCGGGAGTTCAGATACGCAGTATTTT.

This rearrangement joins TRBV24-1 to TRBJ2-7; maybe TRBD1 (7 bases). There are 20 residues in the CDR3. The germline gives CDR1 KGHDR, CDR2 SFDVKD. Trimming shortened V by 3 bases and J by 2 bases, and 28 bases separated the two germline ends. CDR3 residues: CATSDTIDREVNLGTYEQYF. In DNA, the CDR3 is TGTGCCACCAGTGATACGATCGACAGGGAGGTCAACCTTGGTACCTACGAGCAGTACTTC.

This chain connects TRBV7-9 to TRBJ2-3; 11 positions match TRBD1. Looked up from germline, CDR1 is SEHNR and CDR2 is FQNEAQ (reference sequence). Losses at the gene ends were 4 bases for V and 5 bases for J; bases not matched to a gene: 5. The CDR3 spans 15 residues. This CDR3 reads CASSYGQGARDTQYF. As DNA, the CDR3 is TGTGCCAGCAGCTACGGACAGGGGGCAAGAGATACGCAGTATTTT. The whole variable domain, filled in from reference TRBV7-9 and TRBJ2-3, reads DTGVSQNPRHKITKRGQNVTFRCDPISEHNRLYWYRQTLGQGPEFLTYFQNEAQLEKSRLLSDRFSAERPKGSFSTLEIQRTEQGDSAMYLCASSYGQGARDTQYFGPGTRLTVL.

The chain carries TRBV3-1 and TRBJ2-1; D gene uncertain. Per the germline V gene, CDR1 is LGHDT and CDR2 is YNNKEL (reference sequence). Trimming took 0 bases from V and 12 from J, leaving 9 bases between them. This CDR3 region has 12 residues. This CDR3 reads CASSQDLGGQFF. In nucleotides, the CDR3 is TGTGCCAGCAGCCAAGATCTCGGCGGGCAGTTCTTC.

V usage is TRBV20-1 and J usage is TRBJ2-4, with a weak D call TRBD2 (5 bases). The assigned J gene may be wrong: the sequence end matches TRBJ2-5 better. The germline V gene encodes CDR1 DFQATT and CDR2 SNEGSKA (reference sequence). The CDR3 is made up of 14 amino acids. As DNA, the CDR3 is TGCAGTGCTAGGCCGATTGAGGGATTTAAGACCCAGTACTTC. It yields the protein CSARPIEGFKTQYF.

The chain combines TRBV20-1 with TRBJ2-7, with D perhaps TRBD2 (6 bases). The germline V and J ends were trimmed by 3 bases and 5 bases, with 11 bases remaining between them. Germline V CDR1 and CDR2: DFQATT, SNEGSKA (reference sequence). The length of the CDR3 is 12 residues. CDR3 sequence reads: CSASPWGDEQYF. In DNA form, the CDR3 reads TGCAGTGCTAGTCCCTGGGGGGACGAGCAGTACTTC.

V gene TRBV6-1 combines with J gene TRBJ1-3; D is unresolved. Germline V gene data show CDR1 as MNHNS and CDR2 as SASEGT. There are 14 residues in the CDR3. V was pared by 1 base and J by 4 bases, with 8 bases between. CDR3 bases: TGTGCCAGCAGTGAAGAGAGCTGGGGAAACACCATATATTTT. Its translation: CASSEESWGNTIYF.

This clonotype was seen only a few times. V gene TRBV27 combines with J gene TRBJ2-3; no clear D. V was pared by 4 bases and J by 2 bases, with 10 bases between. This CDR3 region has 14 residues. CDR1 is MNHEY, CDR2 SMNVEV, per germline (reference sequence). In DNA, the CDR3 is TGTGCCAGCAGTTCTCAGGAACCCACAGATACGCAGTATTTT. Amino acid sequence: CASSSQEPTDTQYF.

The chain uses TRBV7-8 and TRBJ2-5, with 9 nucleotides matching TRBD2. The CDR3 is 16 amino acids. V lost 1 base, J lost 4 bases, and 7 bases stayed unmatched. Germline CDR1 SGHVS, CDR2 FQNEAQ. In DNA, the CDR3 is TGTGCCAGCAGCTTAGTGTCGGCGGGAGGGGGAGAGACCCAGTACTTC. Protein: CASSLVSAGGGETQYF.

This chain joins TRBV5-1 and TRBJ2-1; D perhaps matches TRBD2 (7 bases). The CDR3 has 15 amino acids. The V gene lost 3 bases and the J gene lost 9 bases, with 19 bases spanning the gap. Germline assignment: CDR1 SGHRS and CDR2 YFSETQ. CDR3 loop: CASSWGGGLGVEQFF. The CDR3 nucleotides read TGCGCCAGCAGCTGGGGCGGGGGCCTCGGGGTTGAGCAGTTCTTC.

The rearrangement joins TRBV5-1 to TRBJ2-5; D is undetermined. Trimming shortened V by 2 bases and J by 1 base, and 15 bases separated the two germline ends. CDR1 is SGHRS, CDR2 YFSETQ, per germline. The CDR3 length is 16 residues. The DNA for the CDR3 is TGCGCCAGCAGCTTACCTCCCGCCAGTCCCCAAGAGACCCAGTACTTC. It codes for CASSLPPASPQETQYF.

This rearrangement joins TRBV28 to TRBJ1-2; D is undetermined. The V gene's germline CDR1 is MDHEN and CDR2 SYDVKM. The ends were cut back, 2 bases at V and 6 bases at J, with 28 bases in the middle. The CDR3 length is 19 residues. CDR3 sequence reads: CASSLRPPLRHVDRDGYTF. The CDR3 DNA reads TGTGCCAGCAGTTTACGCCCTCCTTTAAGGCATGTGGATAGGGATGGCTACACCTTC.

A few counts support this clonotype. The rearrangement links TRBV11-2 to TRBJ2-4; D remains ambiguous. The CDR3 covers 15 residues. Germline V lookup: CDR1 SGHAT, CDR2 FQNNGV. Trimming removed 0 bases from V and 6 bases from J, with 12 bases in between. CDR3 DNA: TGTGCCAGCAGCTTAGATGATTTCGGAACAAACATTCAGTACTTC. Encoded protein: CASSLDDFGTNIQYF.

This clonotype appeared a few times. The chain has TRBV20-1 and TRBJ2-7, with 7 positions matching TRBD2. In germline, CDR1 is DFQATT, CDR2 SNEGSKA (reference sequence). V gave up 1 base and J gave up 3 bases; unmatched junction bases: 6. This CDR3 has 14 amino acids. The CDR3 loop reads CSARVAGANYEQYF. CDR3 nucleotide sequence: TGCAGTGCTAGAGTGGCGGGAGCCAACTACGAGCAGTACTTC.

This clonotype showed up just a few times. V and J are TRBV20-1 and TRBJ2-7, with D perhaps TRBD1 or TRBD2 (6 bases each). The CDR3 has 16 amino acids. V shed 0 bases and J shed 2 bases, with 17 bases lying between them. CDR1 and CDR2 (germline): DFQATT, SNEGSKA (reference sequence). The CDR3 loop is CSARDLGGFHAYEQYF. The CDR3 DNA follows: TGCAGTGCTAGAGATCTAGGGGGGTTCCACGCCTACGAGCAGTACTTC.

The chain is built from TRBV12-3 or TRBV12-4 and TRBJ1-2; 7 bases line up with TRBD1. This CDR3 spans 15 amino acids. V gave up 2 bases and J gave up 0 bases; unmatched junction bases: 3. CDR3 sequence (DNA): TGTGCCAGCAGTTTATTGACAGGGACTAACTATGGCTACACCTTC. Amino acids: CASSLLTGTNYGYTF.

The rearrangement joins TRBV11-3 to TRBJ2-1, with D perhaps matching TRBD2 (5 bases). Trimming removed 1 base from V and 10 bases from J, with 11 bases in between. Per germline, CDR1 SGHNT and CDR2 YENEEA. CDR3 length: 13 amino acids. CDR3 nucleotide sequence: TGTGCCAGCAGCTTAGCCCTAGAGGGCGAGCAGTTCTTC. Its translation is CASSLALEGEQFF.

The CDR3 is CSATQGMGGYTF. CDR3 DNA: TGCAGTGCTACACAGGGAATGGGTGGCTACACCTTC. This chain connects TRBV20-1 to TRBJ1-2, with D perhaps matching TRBD1 (6 bases). There are 12 residues in the CDR3. V lost 4 bases, J lost 7 bases, and 13 bases lay in between. CDR1 and CDR2 from the germline V gene are DFQATT and SNEGSKA (reference sequence).

A single count supports this clonotype. The CDR3 sequence: CASQRGATDTQYF. CDR3 coding DNA: TGTGCCAGCCAGCGGGGGGCCACAGATACGCAGTATTTT. The chain carries TRBV7-9 and TRBJ2-3, with TRBD2 identical over 9 bases. Per the germline V gene, CDR1 is SEHNR and CDR2 is FQNEAQ (reference sequence). With V trimmed by 8 bases and J by 2 bases, 2 bases remained unmatched. CDR3 length: 13 amino acids.

The chain has TRBV18 and TRBJ2-1, with 10 bases identical to TRBD2. With 4 bases clipped from V and 0 bases from J, the junction kept 6 bases outside the gene matches. CDR3 length equals 17 residues. The germline V gene encodes CDR1 KGHSH and CDR2 LQKENI. CDR3 protein: CASSQTSGPSSYNEQFF. In nucleotides, the CDR3 is TGTGCCAGCTCACAGACTAGCGGGCCAAGCTCCTACAATGAGCAGTTCTTC.